This T cell receptor beta chain stems from a study of T-cell memory formation after mild COVID-19. CDR3 length equals 13 residues. Trimming pared 3 bases from V and 4 bases from J, leaving 9 bases between. Germline V CDR1 and CDR2: ENHRY, SYGVKD. Study-level results: Pre-infection memory held some responding clones, suggesting pre-existing cross-reactive T cells responded.

UMIs and sample barcodes were carried by the TCR alpha and TCR beta cDNA libraries that 5'RACE produced using constant-segment primers. Each CDR3 protein is one row after TCRdb ran MiXCR on the 5' RACE reads. The sample has 49,000 or so distinct CDR3 sequences; about 7% are singletons. With respect to this clonotype: Its antigen is currently unknown.

The sequence derives from a man aged 18 to 30 who had mild COVID-19 (a few samples of this study predate the infection). Cell type and time point are not known. Sample: PBMCs or a T cell subset sorted from them (not recorded which). The chain carries TRBV10-3 and TRBJ2-5; the D gene is possibly TRBD2 (6 bases). The CDR3 protein is CAISDPEGETQYF. Written as DNA, the CDR3 is TGTGCCATCAGTGATCCGGAGGGAGAGACCCAGTACTTC.